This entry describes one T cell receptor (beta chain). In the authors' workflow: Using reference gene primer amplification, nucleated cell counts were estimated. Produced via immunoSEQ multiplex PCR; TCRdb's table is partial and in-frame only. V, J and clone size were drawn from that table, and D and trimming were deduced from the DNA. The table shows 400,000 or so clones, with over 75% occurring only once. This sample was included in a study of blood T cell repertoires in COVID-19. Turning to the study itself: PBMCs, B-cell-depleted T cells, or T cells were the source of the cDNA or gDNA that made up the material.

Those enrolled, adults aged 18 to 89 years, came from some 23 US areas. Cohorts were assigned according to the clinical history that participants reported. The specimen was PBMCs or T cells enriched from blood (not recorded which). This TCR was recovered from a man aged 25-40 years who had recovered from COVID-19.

The CDR3 region has the DNA TGTGCCAGCAGCCAAGATGAAGGGGGATGGAGGACCCAGCATTTT. As protein: CASSQDEGGWRTQHF. The rearrangement uses TRBV3-1 (or the pseudogene TRBV3-2) and TRBJ1-5; D is possibly TRBD1 (6 bases). Trimming shortened V by 0 bases and J by 11 bases, and 17 bases separated the two germline ends. CDR1 and CDR2 (germline): LGHDT, YNNKEL (reference sequence). The CDR3 totals 15 residues.